The TCR beta chain under discussion was sequenced for a study of lymphopenia after photon versus proton radiotherapy. General study points: Larger post-nadir TCR diversity loss correlated inversely with survival in deceased patients. Under photons, naive T cells and diversity fell while effector/memory populations rose. After the lymphocyte nadir, photon-treated repertoires showed oligoclonal expansion, especially of CD8+ Temra cells. Authors raise, but do not show, better survival with proton therapy.

A remark on this clone: What it binds is unknown.

Some clones are missing from TCRdb's copy, which holds only in-frame ones; the method was immunoSEQ multiplex PCR. Found here are approximately 71,000 clones, approximately 91% of them singletons; the top ten hold 2.9%. The trim removed 6 bases at V and 0 bases at J, leaving 6 bases unmatched. The CDR3 totals 15 residues. Germline CDR1 ENHRY, CDR2 SYGVKD. This sequence was found in a woman in her seventies with pancreatic cancer. The sample in question was peripheral blood, obtained from a patient treated with photon-based radiotherapy. V usage is TRBV10-3 and J usage is TRBJ1-2, with TRBD1 identical over 8 bases. The CDR3 DNA reads TGTGCCATCAGGGGGACAGGCACCGCTAACTATGGCTACACCTTC. This sequence encodes CAIRGTGTANYGYTF.